Below, 2 T cell receptor beta chains from the same sample are listed, as sequenced in a study of cytomegalovirus exposure and HLA in healthy donors (TCRdb year 2017). The method was the immunoSEQ multiplex PCR assay. For the multiplex PCR, a mixture combining 60 forward primers for TCR Vbeta segments and 13 reverse primers for TCR Jbeta segments was used. TCRdb carries this immuneACCESS record with in-frame sequences only. Its versions omit some clonotypes, under half of them owing to an unresolved V gene in the studies checked, with the rest unexplained. The sample table records about 260,000 clones; roughly 86% of these occur just once. The ten largest make up approximately 2% of the sample. Sequencing used PBMCs. The source of these receptors is a woman aged 40 to 55 in good health and CMV-seropositive.

V gene TRBV6-5 combines with J gene TRBJ2-1; 8 bases match TRBD1. The germline V gene encodes CDR1 MNHEY and CDR2 SVGAGI. J was trimmed by 6 bases and V by 6 bases; bases with no gene match: 10. This CDR3 has 15 amino acids. CDR3 bases: TGTGCCAGCAGCCGGGGACAGGTAATTCCCAATGAGCAGTTCTTC. The encoded protein is CASSRGQVIPNEQFF.

The chain links TRBV27 to TRBJ1-6; 9 bases fit TRBD1. CDR3 length equals 17 residues. The germline V gene encodes CDR1 MNHEY and CDR2 SMNVEV (reference sequence). V lost 5 bases to trimming and J lost 4 bases; unmatched junction nucleotides: 9. CDR3 coding DNA: TGTGCCAGCAGTCTGAACGCCGGGACAGGGTATAATTCACCCCTCCACTTT. This encodes CASSLNAGTGYNSPLHF.